This TCR beta chain was recovered during a study of early T cells in non-severe SARS-CoV-2 infection. Across the whole study: Alpha and beta chains were unpaired, from unsorted whole-blood bulk RNA. Findings of the study overall: Sequences matched to VDJdb favored anti-spike CD8 responses, while private and CD4 specificities were missed.

Each cDNA molecule carried a unique molecular identifier. TCRdb recomputed calls from the 5' RACE reads with MiXCR, one row per CDR3 protein. This table has 35,000 to 45,000 distinct CDR3 sequences, over 5% appearing once. The germline gives CDR1 SEHNR, CDR2 FQNEAQ (reference sequence). V was pared by 2 bases and J by 5 bases, with 6 bases between. The CDR3 has 13 amino acids. This clonotype showed up just a few times. The target antigen is unknown. The receptor was derived from an adult who was a healthcare worker with PCR-confirmed SARS-CoV-2 infection or an uninfected control (not recorded which). The gene calls are TRBV7-9 and TRBJ2-2; D is undetermined. The specimen was whole blood, collected at baseline. The CDR3 reads CASSLIWTGELFF. Here the CDR3 DNA reads TGTGCCAGCAGCTTAATCTGGACCGGGGAGCTGTTTTTT.